This TCR beta chain is from a study of vaccination and CD4 T cells after COVID-19. About the research overall: Following dose two, a median approximately 75 days (range 14 to 241) passed before post-vaccine samples were taken.

The Oncomine TCR Beta short-read assay was what sequenced the DNA obtained from cultured CD4+ T cells. Using the QIAamp micro DNA kit, genomic DNA was extracted from the CD4+ T cells that had been cultured. TCRdb ran MiXCR on the PCR reads and lists one entry per CDR3 protein. The data contain around 15,000 distinct CDR3 sequences, about 48% of them singletons. Treatment described: roughly 10-day PBMC culture with coronavirus spike peptide pools or control peptides (ViraFEST assay). Antigen-specific T cells were expanded with peptide pools by ViraFEST, and TCRs were then sequenced. Per-well cultures of 1.8 million or so PBMCs received roughly 9.3 IU/ml IL-2 and about 10 ug/ml peptide pools. Regarding this clonotype: What it recognizes is unknown.

From germline, CDR1 is SGHRS and CDR2 YFSETQ. CDR3 length equals 15 residues. V lost 0 bases and J 3 bases, leaving 12 bases between the germline ends. This clonotype was obtained from a human donor who had recovered from COVID-19. Sample: CD4+ T cells from blood, cultured in vitro. The rearrangement joins TRBV5-1 to TRBJ1-2; D is ambiguous. CDR3 nucleotide sequence: TGCGCCAGCAGCTTGGATTCTCAGAACCACTATGGCTACACCTTC. Encoded protein: CASSLDSQNHYGYTF.